This T cell receptor (beta chain) was obtained from a study of T cell repertoires in cytomegalovirus infection (dated by TCRdb to about 2019). Regarding the complete study: Recently identified HLA-C-restricted CMV epitopes, whose presentation resists viral immunomodulation, were targeted by peptide stimulations together with well-studied HLA-B-restricted epitopes. Donor HLA type was relevant to the analysis, as public TCR beta signatures indicated carriage of CMV infection together with the matching HLA type.

These reads were obtained on an Illumina HiSeq 1500. The public reads were reprocessed in TCRdb via fastp at Q25 and MiXCR, keeping in-frame beta chains. All rows with the same CDR3 protein become a single entry with the most common DNA and genes. A total of roughly 990,000 distinct CDR3 sequences appear in this sample, around 32% of them only once. In total, the top ten clones hold about 14% of the sample. The CDR3 measures 15 amino acids from cysteine to phenylalanine. Only the CDR3 portion is preserved as DNA: 45 bases, with reading frame beginning at the first base. V was cut back by 0 bases and J by 6 bases, leaving a gap of 14 bases between them. CDR1 and CDR2 (SGHVS, FNYEAQ) derive from the germline V gene. The treatment or condition label of this sample denotes: in vitro stimulation with specific CMV peptide epitopes to enrich CMV-specific T cells. Summary of the overall study and its limitations: Carriers of CMV infection plus the relevant HLA type were discriminated by the cumulative frequency of public TCR beta family members in the study cohort and in an independent approximately 350-donor cohort. The ex vivo response was dominated by HLA-C-restricted CMV-specific TCR beta clonotypes, which also provided the single most frequent clonotype in two of eight donors.

This clonotype was counted ten times or more. This clone's antigen is unknown. No per-base quality is available; no much larger clone lies one base away. The TCR sequence derives from a human donor in good health (CMV status not recorded). Some clones in this sample may be carry-over from other donors' samples. Source: cultured CD8+ T cells from PBMCs, taken from culture after CMV antigen stimulation. The sequence is built from TRBV7-6 and TRBJ1-2; the D gene lacks a confident call. CDR3 reads: CASSLATQTEDGYTF. In nucleotide form, the sequence is TGTGCCAGCAGCTTAGCGACGCAAACGGAAGATGGCTACACCTTC.